The rows below give T cell receptor beta chains drawn from one sample of a study of cytomegalovirus exposure and HLA in healthy donors. The protocol was immunoSEQ multiplex PCR, while the TCRdb copy is restricted to in-frame clones and leaves out a portion. The table lists 100,000 or so clones, about three quarters of them singletons. Sequencing was done on a sample of PBMCs. The receptors here all came from a female donor in good health and CMV-seropositive. Both conserved end residues are part of each CDR3. The order of the fields is clone size, V gene, J gene, D gene, CDR3 DNA, CDR3 protein. A D gene is named only where the DNA matches it firmly. Clone size is shown for a subset of rows, as once, few, many or a class of expanded clone.

size: few; V: TRBV7-8; J: TRBJ2-2; D: TRBD1; DNA: TGTGCCAGCAGCTTTCAGGGGGCTAAGACCGGGGAGCTGTTTTTT; CDR3: CASSFQGAKTGELFF
size: few; V: TRBV7-2; J: TRBJ2-1; D: TRBD1; DNA: TGTGCCAGCAGCCCAAAGGGACAGGGTGCCCAGCAGTTCTTC; CDR3: CASSPKGQGAQQFF
size: -; V: TRBV7-2; J: TRBJ1-5; D: TRBD1; DNA: TGTGCCAGCAGCCCCCAAGGACAGGGACTTCAGCCCCAGCATTTT; CDR3: CASSPQGQGLQPQHF
size: once; V: TRBV6-5; J: TRBJ2-7; D: TRBD1; DNA: TGTGCCAGCAAGACCCGACAGGGGTTAAGCGAGCAGTACTTC; CDR3: CASKTRQGLSEQYF
size: once; V: TRBV5-4; J: TRBJ2-1; D: TRBD1; DNA: TGTGCCAGCAGCTTGGCCTTGGGACAGGGGGATGAGCAGTTCTTC; CDR3: CASSLALGQGDEQFF
size: -; V: TRBV6-1; J: TRBJ1-2; D: -; DNA: TGTGCCAGCCAAAAAGGAGGTATAGGCGGCTACACCTTC; CDR3: CASQKGGIGGYTF
size: -; V: TRBV7-7; J: TRBJ2-5; D: TRBD2; DNA: TGTGCTAGCAGCTTAGGGAGGGCGGAAGAGACCCAGTACTTC; CDR3: CASSLGRAEETQYF
size: -; V: TRBV5-4; J: TRBJ1-2; D: TRBD1; DNA: TGTGCCAGCAGCGAAGAGACAGGGACCTATGGCTACACCTTC; CDR3: CASSEETGTYGYTF
size: -; V: TRBV5-1; J: TRBJ2-7; D: TRBD1; DNA: TGCGCCAGCAGCTTGCCGGGACAGGGGGCCTACGAGCAGTACTTC; CDR3: CASSLPGQGAYEQYF
size: -; V: TRBV4-3; J: TRBJ1-3; D: -; DNA: TGCGCCAGCAGCCAAGAAGAGCCCGCCGCGTACTCTGGAAACACCATATATTTT; CDR3: CASSQEEPAAYSGNTIYF
size: -; V: TRBV5-1; J: TRBJ2-3; D: -; DNA: TGCGCCAGCAGCTTGTGGTCAGGGCAAGGCGATACGCAGTATTTT; CDR3: CASSLWSGQGDTQYF
size: -; V: TRBV6-1; J: TRBJ2-5; D: TRBD2; DNA: TGTGCCAGCAGTGAAGCAATGGGGGGGATTCAAGAGACCCAGTACTTC; CDR3: CASSEAMGGIQETQYF
size: -; V: TRBV28; J: TRBJ1-2; D: -; DNA: TGTGCCAGCAGTTTCAGGACCAGGGCTGGGGGCTACACCTTC; CDR3: CASSFRTRAGGYTF
size: -; V: TRBV7-6; J: TRBJ1-4; D: -; DNA: TGTGCCAGCAGCTCCCAGGGTATTGCGACTGAAAAACTGTTTTTT; CDR3: CASSSQGIATEKLFF
size: -; V: TRBV7-9; J: TRBJ2-3; D: TRBD2; DNA: TGTGCCAGTGGAGGGACTAGCGGGATCTTCACAGATACGCAGTATTTT; CDR3: CASGGTSGIFTDTQYF
size: -; V: TRBV6-5; J: TRBJ2-3; D: TRBD1; DNA: TGTGCCAGCAGTTACGGAACAGGGGGCGGAGCAGATACGCAGTATTTT; CDR3: CASSYGTGGGADTQYF
size: -; V: TRBV5-1; J: TRBJ2-2; D: TRBD2; DNA: TGCGCCAGCAGCTCCGGACTAGCGGGGCACACCGGGGAGCTGTTTTTT; CDR3: CASSSGLAGHTGELFF
size: -; V: TRBV5-1; J: TRBJ2-5; D: TRBD2; DNA: TGCGCCAGCAGACTTACCGGGACTAGTGAGGAGACCCAGTACTTC; CDR3: CASRLTGTSEETQYF
size: -; V: TRBV12-1; J: TRBJ1-3; D: -; DNA: TGTGCCAGCAGCTTTGCGGGTCAGGGTAGTCCCCACTCTGGAAACACCATATATTTT; CDR3: CASSFAGQGSPHSGNTIYF
size: -; V: TRBV4-2; J: TRBJ2-5; D: TRBD2; DNA: TGTGCCAGCAGCCCCTCTTTGACTAGCGGGAGCCAAGAGACCCAGTACTTC; CDR3: CASSPSLTSGSQETQYF
size: -; V: TRBV10-3; J: TRBJ2-3; D: -; DNA: TGTGCCATCAGTGAGTTGGGGAGAACGAAAACAGATACGCAGTATTTT; CDR3: CAISELGRTKTDTQYF
size: once; V: TRBV27; J: TRBJ2-7; D: TRBD1; DNA: TGTGCCAGCAGAAAGGACAGGGCCTACGAGCAGTACTTC; CDR3: CASRKDRAYEQYF
size: few; V: TRBV6-5; J: TRBJ1-3; D: -; DNA: TGTGCCAGCAGCGTGCTGAGGGGGATTGGAAACACCATATATTTT; CDR3: CASSVLRGIGNTIYF
size: -; V: TRBV10-1; J: TRBJ2-3; D: TRBD2; DNA: TGCGCCAGCGGGGGACTAGCGGGCACAGATACGCAGTATTTT; CDR3: CASGGLAGTDTQYF
size: -; V: TRBV5-1; J: TRBJ1-2; D: TRBD1; DNA: TGCGCCAGCAGCTTGTCACAGGGGGCTGTTTCTAACTATGGCTACACCTTC; CDR3: CASSLSQGAVSNYGYTF
size: -; V: TRBV5-4; J: TRBJ2-5; D: TRBD2; DNA: TGTGCCAGCAGCTTGCCAGCGGGAGGAGAGACCCAGTACTTC; CDR3: CASSLPAGGETQYF
size: -; V: TRBV5-4; J: TRBJ2-3; D: TRBD2; DNA: TGTGCCAGCACACGAGGCGGGGGAAGCACAGATACGCAGTATTTT; CDR3: CASTRGGGSTDTQYF
size: -; V: TRBV30; J: TRBJ2-1; D: TRBD1; DNA: TGTGCCTGGAGACAGGGGACAACAGGCAATGAGCAGTTCTTC; CDR3: CAWRQGTTGNEQFF
size: -; V: TRBV28; J: TRBJ1-2; D: -; DNA: TGTGCCAGCTCCCTTGGAGGTGGAGGAACCTATGGCTACACCTTC; CDR3: CASSLGGGGTYGYTF
size: -; V: TRBV30; J: TRBJ2-3; D: TRBD1; DNA: TGTGCCTGGAGTGAGGGGACAGGGACAGATACGCAGTATTTT; CDR3: CAWSEGTGTDTQYF
size: -; V: TRBV29-1; J: TRBJ2-7; D: TRBD2; DNA: TGCAGCGTTGAAGCCAGACTAGCGGACTCCTACGAGCAGTACTTC; CDR3: CSVEARLADSYEQYF
size: -; V: TRBV11-2; J: TRBJ2-3; D: TRBD2; DNA: TGTGCCAGCAGCTTAGAACCTAGCGGGGGTGGAACTAGCACAGATACGCAGTATTTT; CDR3: CASSLEPSGGGTSTDTQYF
size: -; V: TRBV9; J: TRBJ1-2; D: -; DNA: TGTGCCAGCAGCGGTAGAGGGGGACGGGGCGAGGATGGCTACACCTTC; CDR3: CASSGRGGRGEDGYTF
size: -; V: TRBV6-1; J: TRBJ1-2; D: TRBD1; DNA: TGTGCCAGCAGGGTAGGGACAGGCGATAACTATGGCTACACCTTC; CDR3: CASRVGTGDNYGYTF
size: -; V: TRBV18; J: TRBJ2-5; D: -; DNA: TGTGCCAGCTCACGGGACACTGGACAAGAGACCCAGTACTTC; CDR3: CASSRDTGQETQYF
size: -; V: TRBV18; J: TRBJ2-3; D: -; DNA: TGTGCCAGCTCCCGGCGGACTGCAGATACGCAGTATTTT; CDR3: CASSRRTADTQYF
size: -; V: TRBV6-5; J: TRBJ1-2; D: TRBD1; DNA: TGTGCCAGCAGTTCAGGGGGTGGCTACACCTTC; CDR3: CASSSGGGYTF
size: few; V: TRBV6-1; J: TRBJ2-5; D: TRBD2; DNA: TGTGCCAGCATTCCCGGGACTAGCGGGGGGACCCAGTACTTC; CDR3: CASIPGTSGGTQYF
size: -; V: TRBV12-5; J: TRBJ2-1; D: TRBD2; DNA: TGTGCTAGTGGTTTGGTACCGGGACTAGCGGCTTACAATGAGCAGTTCTTC; CDR3: CASGLVPGLAAYNEQFF
size: few; V: TRBV7-2; J: TRBJ1-5; D: -; DNA: TGTGCCAGCAGCTTAGTGGCCCGTCAGCCCCAGCATTTT; CDR3: CASSLVARQPQHF
size: -; V: TRBV4-3; J: TRBJ2-2; D: TRBD1; DNA: TGCGCCAGCAGCCAAGAAGGGACAGGGGTAACCGGGGAGCTGTTTTTT; CDR3: CASSQEGTGVTGELFF
size: -; V: TRBV4-2; J: TRBJ2-7; D: -; DNA: TGTGCCAGCAGCCTGCAGTACCCCTACGAGCAGTACTTC; CDR3: CASSLQYPYEQYF
size: -; V: TRBV6-1; J: TRBJ1-5; D: TRBD1; DNA: TGTGCCAGCAGACAGGGGACGAGCAATCAGCCCCAGCATTTT; CDR3: CASRQGTSNQPQHF
size: -; V: TRBV6-1; J: TRBJ1-2; D: -; DNA: TGTGCCAGCAGTGAGTCACAGGGTAACTATGGCTACACCTTC; CDR3: CASSESQGNYGYTF
size: -; V: TRBV27; J: TRBJ2-7; D: TRBD1; DNA: TGTGCCAGCAGTTCCTGGGGACAGGTGGTCGAAGAGCAGTACTTC; CDR3: CASSSWGQVVEEQYF
size: -; V: TRBV27; J: TRBJ2-3; D: -; DNA: TGTGCCAGCAGCTCCCGTGATACGCAGTATTTT; CDR3: CASSSRDTQYF
size: -; V: TRBV2; J: TRBJ2-3; D: TRBD1; DNA: TGTGCCAAAGGACAGGCAAGCACAGATACGCAGTATTTT; CDR3: CAKGQASTDTQYF
size: -; V: TRBV28; J: TRBJ2-1; D: -; DNA: TGTGCCAGCAGCTCCGTCGATGAGCAGTTCTTC; CDR3: CASSSVDEQFF
size: once; V: TRBV4-3; J: TRBJ2-1; D: TRBD2; DNA: TGCGCCAGCAGCCAAGATAGCCCCCTTCTAAGGCGGGGGAAAACCTCCTACAATGAGCAGTTCTTC; CDR3: CASSQDSPLLRRGKTSYNEQFF
size: -; V: TRBV27; J: TRBJ1-6; D: -; DNA: TGTGCCAGCGGGAACAGGGATTCACCCCTCCACTTT; CDR3: CASGNRDSPLHF